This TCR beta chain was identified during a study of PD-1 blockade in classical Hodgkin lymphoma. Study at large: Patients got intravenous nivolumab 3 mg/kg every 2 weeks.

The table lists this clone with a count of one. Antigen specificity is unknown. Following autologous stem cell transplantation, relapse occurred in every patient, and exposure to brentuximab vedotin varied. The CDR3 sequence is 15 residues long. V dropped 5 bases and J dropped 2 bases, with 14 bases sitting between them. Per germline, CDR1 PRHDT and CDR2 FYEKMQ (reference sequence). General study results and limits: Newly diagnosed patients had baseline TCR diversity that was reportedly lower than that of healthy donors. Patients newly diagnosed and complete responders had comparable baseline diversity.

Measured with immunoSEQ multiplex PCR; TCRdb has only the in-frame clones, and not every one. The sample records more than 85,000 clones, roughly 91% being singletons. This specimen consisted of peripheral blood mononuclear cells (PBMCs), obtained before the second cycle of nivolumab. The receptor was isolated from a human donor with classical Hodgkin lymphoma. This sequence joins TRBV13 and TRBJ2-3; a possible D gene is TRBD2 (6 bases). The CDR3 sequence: CASSRLGGLTDTQYF. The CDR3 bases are TGTGCCAGCAGCAGACTGGGAGGACTCACAGATACGCAGTATTTT. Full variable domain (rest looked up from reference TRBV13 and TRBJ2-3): AAGVIQSPRHLIKEKRETATLKCYPIPRHDTVYWYQQGPGQDPQFLISFYEKMQSDKGSIPDRFSAQQFSDYHSELNMSSLELGDSALYFCASSRLGGLTDTQYFGPGTRLTVL.